One sample yielded the 2 T cell receptor beta chains listed below, sequenced in a study of blood T cell repertoires in COVID-19. Measured with immunoSEQ multiplex PCR; TCRdb has only the in-frame clones, and not every one. The sample contains about 50,000 clones, roughly nine tenths of which appear only once. Sequencing was performed on peripheral blood. The receptors derive from a human donor in a cohort sampled during active COVID-19.

There are a few counts of this clone. The gene calls are TRBV5-6 and TRBJ2-3; tentative D call: TRBD1 (6 bases). Germline CDR1 SGHDT, CDR2 YYEEEE. V lost 4 bases and J 3 bases, leaving 9 bases between the germline ends. The CDR3 consists of 13 residues. As DNA, the CDR3 is TGTGCCAGCAGCCAGGGGCTTACAGATACGCAGTATTTT. Amino acid sequence: CASSQGLTDTQYF.

In its sample, this clone was seen once. The J gene is TRBJ1-2, the V gene TRBV28, with D tentatively TRBD1 (5 bases). The CDR3 runs 16 residues. V was clipped by 6 bases and J by 5 bases, with 22 bases between them. CDR1 is MDHEN and CDR2 is SYDVKM in the germline V gene. This CDR3 is CASSLGAGSGGYGYTF. The CDR3 DNA reads as TGTGCCAGCAGCCTGGGTGCAGGGTCTGGTGGGTATGGCTACACCTTC.